Each of the 27 T cell receptor beta chains below was sequenced from the same sample in a study of OX40 agonist ivuxolimab in advanced cancers. This table comes from immunoSEQ multiplex PCR, and its TCRdb copy is limited to in-frame clones, with some not included. The sample includes some 66,000 clones, around 83% of them seen just once. The starting material was CD4+ or CD8+ T cells sorted from blood, obtained in a trial of the OX40 agonist ivuxolimab. These receptors originate from an adult with an advanced solid tumor such as melanoma, head and neck, liver or kidney cancer.

V and J are TRBV5-8 and TRBJ2-7; weak D call: TRBD2 (6 bases). The CDR3 has 14 amino acids. Trimming left V 4 bases short and J 6 bases short, with 17 bases between. Germline lookup yields CDR1 SGHTS and CDR2 YDEGEE. CDR3: CASSRFPQGGEQYF. The CDR3 DNA reads as TGTGCCAGCAGCCGATTTCCTCAGGGAGGCGAGCAGTACTTC.

This clone was counted a single time. The V gene is TRBV7-2, the J gene TRBJ1-3; D unclear. Per the germline V gene, CDR1 is SGHTA and CDR2 is FQGNSA. Trimming left V 2 bases short and J 4 bases short, with 21 bases between. The CDR3 has 18 amino acids. This CDR3 is CASSLNPWIEAGGNTIYF. As DNA, the CDR3 is TGTGCCAGCAGCTTAAACCCTTGGATTGAGGCCGGAGGAAACACCATATATTTT. Based on the CDR3 plus reference TRBV7-2 and TRBJ1-3, the full variable domain is GAGVSQSPSNKVTEKGKDVELRCDPISGHTALYWYRQSLGQGLEFLIYFQGNSAPDKSGLPSDRFSAERTGGSVSTLTIQRTQQEDSAVYLCASSLNPWIEAGGNTIYFGEGSWLTVV.

The rearrangement joins TRBV5-4 to TRBJ2-7; TRBD2 matches at 11 bases. Looked up from germline, CDR1 is SGHNT and CDR2 is YYREEE (reference sequence). The CDR3 totals 16 residues. V lost 4 bases and J lost 2; bases outside the gene matches: 8. The CDR3 loop is CASSLIAGGGTYEQYF. The DNA for the CDR3 is TGTGCCAGCAGCCTAATAGCGGGAGGGGGCACCTACGAGCAGTACTTC.

The rearrangement links TRBV10-2 to TRBJ2-2; 10 nucleotides match TRBD2. Per germline, CDR1 WSHSY and CDR2 SAAADI. The CDR3 has 15 residues. Germline trimming cut 7 bases from V and 8 bases from J; bases unmatched to any gene: 10. The CDR3 spells CASMGTSAPGGELFF. The CDR3 DNA reads as TGCGCCAGCATGGGGACTAGCGCACCAGGAGGGGAGCTGTTTTTT.

The chain is built from TRBV11-3 and TRBJ2-2; TRBD2 matches at 14 bases. Germline-derived CDR1 and CDR2 are SGHNT and YENEEA. Trimming removed 0 bases from V and 3 bases from J; junction bases left unmatched: 0. The CDR3 is made up of 17 amino acids. In DNA form, the CDR3 reads TGTGCCAGCAGCTTAGAGGGACTAGCGGGAGACACCGGGGAGCTGTTTTTT. Translated, it gives CASSLEGLAGDTGELFF.

The chain has TRBV19 and TRBJ2-7; D not certain. The V and J ends lost 5 bases and 0 bases respectively, with 14 bases between them. Germline assignment: CDR1 LNHDA and CDR2 SQIVND (reference sequence). The CDR3 covers 15 residues. This CDR3 reads CASSGRSPSSYEQYF. The CDR3 bases are TGTGCCAGTAGTGGGCGCAGCCCGAGCTCCTACGAGCAGTACTTC.

The chain uses TRBV19 and TRBJ2-2, with 12 bases lining up with TRBD2. This CDR3 is built from 14 residues. Germline V gene data show CDR1 as LNHDA and CDR2 as SQIVND (reference sequence). J gave up 8 bases and V 7 bases, and 5 bases lay outside the gene matches. The CDR3 protein is CASTGTSGLGELFF. Here the CDR3 DNA reads TGTGCCAGTACTGGGACTAGCGGGTTGGGGGAGCTGTTTTTT.

This clone came up once. The chain carries TRBV5-6 and TRBJ2-7; D is undetermined. This CDR3 has 11 amino acids. CDR1 SGHDT and CDR2 YYEEEE come from the germline V gene. V was clipped by 5 bases and J by 0 bases, with 3 bases between them. The CDR3 is CASRSSYEQYF. DNA of the CDR3: TGTGCCAGCAGGAGCTCCTACGAGCAGTACTTC.

V gene TRBV13 combines with J gene TRBJ2-1, with 8 bases lining up with TRBD2. Germline trimming cut 5 bases from V and 8 bases from J; bases unmatched to any gene: 20. This CDR3 region has 18 residues. Germline V CDR1 and CDR2: PRHDT, FYEKMQ (reference sequence). The CDR3, as DNA: TGTGCCAGCAGCAAACGTACATTAACTAGCGGCCCTAGGGATGAGCAGTTCTTC. This codes for CASSKRTLTSGPRDEQFF.

The chain joins TRBV7-9 to TRBJ2-3, with TRBD2 as a possible D gene (6 bases). CDR3 length: 14 residues. Trimming left V 1 base short and J 4 bases short, with 9 bases between. Germline V gene lookup returns CDR1 SEHNR and CDR2 FQNEAQ (reference sequence). The CDR3 nucleotides read TGTGCCAGCAGCTTAGTGACTAGGGCAGATACGCAGTATTTT. This gives the protein CASSLVTRADTQYF. The variable domain in full, completed from reference TRBV7-9 and TRBJ2-3, reads DTGVSQNPRHKITKRGQNVTFRCDPISEHNRLYWYRQTLGQGPEFLTYFQNEAQLEKSRLLSDRFSAERPKGSFSTLEIQRTEQGDSAMYLCASSLVTRADTQYFGPGTRLTVL.

The chain combines TRBV2 with TRBJ2-2; TRBD2 matches 10 bases. Germline CDR1 reads SNHLY; CDR2 reads FYNNEI. J lost 6 bases, V lost 7 bases, and 8 bases had no gene match. The CDR3 covers 15 residues. CDR3 protein: CASKSASGSSGELFF. The CDR3 coding sequence is TGTGCCAGCAAGTCGGCTAGCGGGAGCTCCGGGGAGCTGTTTTTT. The whole variable domain, remainder taken from reference TRBV2 and TRBJ2-2, is EPEVTQTPSHQVTQMGQEVILRCVPISNHLYFYWYRQILGQKVEFLVSFYNNEISEKSEIFDDQFSVERPDGSNFTLKIRSTKLEDSAMYFCASKSASGSSGELFFGEGSRLTVL.

The CDR3 region is CATSGTGTSVAFF. For the CDR3, the DNA is TGTGCCACCTCCGGGACAGGCACGTCGGTGGCTTTCTTT. The chain carries TRBV28 and TRBJ1-1, with 8 bases lining up with TRBD1. V dropped 10 bases and J dropped 11; count of bases not matched to a gene: 15. This CDR3 has 13 residues. The germline CDR1 and CDR2 sequences are MDHEN and SYDVKM.

The chain has TRBV29-1 and TRBJ2-2; D is ambiguous. CDR3 length: 11 residues. V was trimmed by 3 bases and J by 4 bases, leaving 3 bases between them. Germline CDR1 is SQVTM and CDR2 is ANQGSEA. In nucleotides, the CDR3 is TGCAGCGTTGAGAGCACCGGGGAGCTGTTTTTT. Residues: CSVESTGELFF.

This clone was seen only once. The chain carries TRBV30 and TRBJ2-1, with D perhaps matching TRBD1 or TRBD2 (6 bases each). Trimming took 4 bases from V and 9 from J, leaving 25 bases between them. Germline assignment: CDR1 GTSNPN and CDR2 SVGIG (reference sequence). CDR3 length equals 16 residues. CDR3 in DNA: TGTGCCTGGACCGAACCGGGACTCCGGGTAGGGGGTGAGCAGTTCTTC. This sequence encodes CAWTEPGLRVGGEQFF.

The chain joins TRBV6-1 to TRBJ2-6; D may match TRBD1 or TRBD2 (7 bases each). There are 17 residues in the CDR3. Trimming cost V 4 bases and J 0 bases, with 13 bases left between them. Germline V lookup: CDR1 MNHNS, CDR2 SASEGT. The CDR3 nucleotides are TGTGCCAGCAGTGCGGGGGAGGGGGCCTCTGGGGCCAACGTCCTGACTTTC. Its protein is CASSAGEGASGANVLTF.

Written as DNA, the CDR3 is TGTGCCAGCAGCCGGGATCCTGGACGGTCCGCCAATCAGCCCCAGCATTTT. Translation gives CASSRDPGRSANQPQHF. The V gene is TRBV5-4, the J gene TRBJ1-5; D is undetermined. V was trimmed by 4 bases and J by 3 bases, leaving 20 bases between them. Germline V lookup: CDR1 SGHNT, CDR2 YYREEE (reference sequence). CDR3 length: 17 residues. The variable domain in full, with the rest retrieved from reference TRBV5-4 and TRBJ1-5, is ETGVTQSPTHLIKTRGQQVTLRCSSQSGHNTVSWYQQALGQGPQFIFQYYREEENGRGNFPPRFSGLQFPNYSSELNVNALELDDSALYLCASSRDPGRSANQPQHFGDGTRLSIL.

This clone was seen more than once but under ten times. This chain connects TRBV18 to TRBJ2-1; TRBD2 is a possible D gene (6 bases). The V end was cut by 3 bases, the J end by 0 bases, with 18 bases between. Germline V gives CDR1 KGHSH, CDR2 LQKENI. CDR3 length: 18 residues. CDR3 sequence reads: CASSPRAGPDGSYNEQFF. In DNA form, the CDR3 reads TGTGCCAGCTCACCTCGGGCGGGGCCTGATGGCTCCTACAATGAGCAGTTCTTC.

V is TRBV30 and J is TRBJ1-2; 7 nucleotides align to TRBD1. J lost 4 bases, V lost 7 bases, and 9 bases had no gene match. This CDR3 has 13 residues. Germline assignment: CDR1 GTSNPN and CDR2 SVGIG (reference sequence). The DNA for the CDR3 is TGTGCCTACTCACTTCAGGGGGGCTATGGCTACACCTTC. It yields the protein CAYSLQGGYGYTF.

The genes are TRBV30 and TRBJ2-7; D might be TRBD2 (6 bases). The CDR3 length is 16 residues. CDR1 and CDR2 (germline): GTSNPN, SVGIG (reference sequence). V lost 3 bases, J lost 1 base, and 19 bases lay in between. The CDR3 DNA reads as TGTGCCTGGAGCGGTTTACGGGGGAGGAGGTCCTACGAGCAGTACTTC. This sequence encodes CAWSGLRGRRSYEQYF.

This clone was seen a handful of times. The chain couples TRBV23-1 to TRBJ1-2; 7 bases are shared with TRBD1. TRBV23-1 is an open reading frame, and its role is uncertain. After removal of 0 bases from V and 0 bases from J, the junction contained 13 bases not matched to a gene. The CDR3 is made up of 19 amino acids. The CDR3 nucleotides are TGCGCCAGCAGTCAATCTCTTGGCAGGGGGGGTCCGGCTAACTATGGCTACACCTTC. Protein: CASSQSLGRGGPANYGYTF.

This clone was found a few times. The chain recombines TRBV6-5 with TRBJ2-7; TRBD2 aligns across 9 bases. CDR3 length equals 15 residues. Germline CDR1 reads MNHEY; CDR2 reads SVGAGI. J gave up 6 bases and V 2 bases, and 8 bases lay outside the gene matches. The chain's CDR3 is CASSYVLAGRGEQYF. CDR3 nucleotide sequence: TGTGCCAGCAGTTACGTCCTAGCGGGAAGGGGCGAGCAGTACTTC.

The V gene is TRBV27, the J gene TRBJ1-5, with D unclear. The CDR3 consists of 13 residues. V was shortened by 4 bases and J by 2 bases, with 6 bases between the two germline ends. The germline V gene encodes CDR1 MNHEY and CDR2 SMNVEV (reference sequence). The CDR3 is CASSSTGNQPQHF. The CDR3, as DNA: TGTGCCAGCAGTTCCACGGGCAATCAGCCCCAGCATTTT.

V usage is TRBV19 and J usage is TRBJ1-2, with unresolved D. Germline CDR1 and CDR2: LNHDA and SQIVND (reference sequence). The CDR3 spans 15 residues. V was pared by 0 bases and J by 5 bases, with 13 bases between. CDR3: CASSIDGRNPYGYTF. The CDR3 coding sequence is TGTGCCAGTAGTATAGACGGGCGGAATCCGTATGGCTACACCTTC.

This sequence joins TRBV28 and TRBJ2-7; TRBD1 might be the D (5 bases). The CDR3 spans 14 residues. V was shortened by 4 bases and J by 2 bases, with 12 bases between the two germline ends. Germline V CDR1 and CDR2: MDHEN, SYDVKM. This CDR3 reads CASSYPGRAYEQYF. The CDR3 nucleotides are TGTGCCAGCAGTTACCCCGGCAGGGCCTACGAGCAGTACTTC.

V gene TRBV9 combines with J gene TRBJ2-7, with D unclear. V shed 3 bases and J shed 3 bases, with 16 bases lying between them. The CDR3 is 15 residues long. CDR1 and CDR2 (germline): SGDLS, YYNGEE. This chain's CDR3 is CASSARPYTGYEQYF. The CDR3 nucleotides read TGTGCCAGCAGCGCAAGACCCTATACCGGCTACGAGCAGTACTTC.

This sequence joins TRBV6-5 and TRBJ2-1, with TRBD2 as a possible D gene (5 bases). CDR1 MNHEY and CDR2 SVGAGI come from the germline V gene. V gave up 6 bases and J gave up 7 bases, with 16 bases separating them. The length of the CDR3 is 14 residues. Written as DNA, the CDR3 is TGTGCCAGCAGACCCGCCGGGCGGGCAAATGAGCAGTTCTTC. Translated: CASRPAGRANEQFF.

This chain joins TRBV10-3 and TRBJ2-3; 12 nucleotides agree with TRBD2. The CDR3 has 16 amino acids. CDR1 is ENHRY, CDR2 SYGVKD, per germline. V gave up 6 bases and J gave up 0 bases; unmatched junction bases: 4. CDR3 sequence: CAISLGTSGSTDTQYF. The DNA for the CDR3 is TGTGCCATCAGCCTAGGGACTAGCGGGAGCACAGATACGCAGTATTTT.